This T cell receptor beta chain is drawn from a study of neurological immune-mediated disorders. At the level of the study: Multiple sclerosis patients (n ≈ 35) included some 30 with relapsing-remitting and 3 with secondary progressive disease. General study points: Phylogenetic grouping assigned the repertoires of 18 of 34 multiple sclerosis patients to a single cluster of related CDR3 sequences. This cluster may be a repertoire-level signature. The study found the most TCR clonal expansion in HTLV-1-associated myelopathy and the least in multiple sclerosis, below healthy controls.

5'RACE generated cDNA with 10-nucleotide random UMIs. One entry per CDR3 protein, called by TCRdb with MiXCR from the 5' RACE reads. The sample records tens of thousands of distinct CDR3 sequences, roughly 3.9% being singletons. V lost 8 bases, J lost 1 base, and 12 bases lay in between. CDR1 MNHEY and CDR2 SVGEGT come from the germline V gene. The CDR3 sequence is 13 residues long. A note on this clonotype: No antigen is known for it.

Material: PBMCs. The rearrangement links TRBV6-2 or TRBV6-3 to TRBJ2-7; a weak D match, TRBD1 (6 bases). The TCR sequence derives from a man aged 30 to 45 with multiple sclerosis. CDR3 in DNA: TGTGCCAGCCTCTTAGGGGGTTCCTACGAGCAGTACTTC. This translates into CASLLGGSYEQYF.